The rows below give T cell receptor beta chains drawn from one sample of a study of cytomegalovirus exposure and HLA in healthy donors. Profiled with immunoSEQ multiplex PCR; TCRdb holds only in-frame clones, not every one. This table holds 75,000 to 100,000 clones, roughly four fifths found once. The sample was PBMCs. These TCRs come from a man in his thirties or forties in good health and CMV-seronegative. CDR3s include the opening cysteine and the closing phenylalanine or tryptophan.

j_gene | v_gene | CDR3aa
TRBJ1-2 | TRBV9 | CASSVAGAGYGYTF
TRBJ1-2 | TRBV2 | CASSELTVSYGYTF
TRBJ2-2 | TRBV11-2 | CASSPSRLAGVAGELFF
TRBJ2-1 | TRBV6-1 | CASSESGTKYNEQFF
TRBJ1-1 | TRBV4-2 | CASSRNLQTGAEAFF
TRBJ1-1 | TRBV13 | CASSLGWDGGRNTEAFF
TRBJ1-4 | TRBV25-1 | CASSDLGGREKLFF
TRBJ2-7 | TRBV11-1 | CASSLSAGLGEQYF
TRBJ1-1 | TRBV7-3 | CASSSMGTMNTEAFF
TRBJ1-1 | TRBV19 | CASSQTVNTEAFF
TRBJ2-2 | TRBV7-8 | CASSLAMDFGELFF
TRBJ2-7 | TRBV2 | CASSGEAIYEQYF
TRBJ1-1 | TRBV29-1 | CSVGFGYSGTEAFF
TRBJ1-2 | TRBV6-5 | CASSWTASNYGYTF
TRBJ2-3 | TRBV11-2 | CASSPAYLTSTDTQYF
TRBJ1-6 | TRBV15 | CATSREGRGNSPLHF
TRBJ2-3 | TRBV2 | CASSPKGGGASDTQYF
TRBJ1-1 | TRBV25-1 | CASSEEEYHLNTEAFF
TRBJ1-4 | TRBV5-5 | CATSRGGQSSEKLFF
TRBJ2-7 | TRBV27 | CASRWGQGAWEQYF
TRBJ2-5 | TRBV7-9 | CASSSSQVSKQYF
TRBJ2-1 | TRBV5-4 | CASSLVAENEQFF
TRBJ2-7 | TRBV7-9 | CASSLARGYEQYF
TRBJ1-2 | TRBV6-4 | CASTPEAGSYGYTF
TRBJ1-6 | TRBV6-1 | CASSLQGLNSPLHF
TRBJ1-1 | TRBV5-1 | CASSLDTGQGNTEAFF
TRBJ1-2 | TRBV23-1 | CASSQDSSYGYTF
TRBJ2-1 | TRBV4-2 | CASSQETRGRYNEQFF
TRBJ2-7 | TRBV2 | CASRTGGIEQYF
TRBJ2-1 | TRBV20-1 | CSARGHNEQFF
TRBJ2-5 | TRBV5-1 | CASSLLGLGWSETQYF
TRBJ1-4 | TRBV7-9 | CASSITDEKLFF
TRBJ2-6 | TRBV5-1 | CASSFRGSSSGANVLTF
TRBJ1-6 | TRBV21-1 | CASSKMAGRGFSPLHF
TRBJ1-3 | TRBV4-3 | CASSQDFILFSGNTIYF
TRBJ1-5 | TRBV6-5 | CASRPGQGYNQPQHF
TRBJ1-2 | TRBV6-1 | CASSFGTGGYGYTF
TRBJ1-4 | TRBV28 | CASREQGGGEKLFF
TRBJ2-4 | TRBV2 | CASIRGRQGSAKNIQYF
TRBJ1-4 | TRBV5-6 | CASSQRQELTGKLFF
TRBJ2-3 | TRBV25-1 | CASSANSPDTQYF
TRBJ1-2 | TRBV6-1 | CASSETYNYGYTF
TRBJ1-5 | TRBV19 | CASSILWTGVGQPQHF
TRBJ2-6 | TRBV5-6 | CASSLRTGLAGANVLTF
TRBJ2-1 | TRBV15 | CATSRDLSVREQFF
TRBJ1-1 | TRBV15 | CATSGPDRVIPEAFF
TRBJ1-1 | TRBV15 | CATSNRQGSYTEAFF
TRBJ2-1 | TRBV19 | CASSITRGRHNEQFF